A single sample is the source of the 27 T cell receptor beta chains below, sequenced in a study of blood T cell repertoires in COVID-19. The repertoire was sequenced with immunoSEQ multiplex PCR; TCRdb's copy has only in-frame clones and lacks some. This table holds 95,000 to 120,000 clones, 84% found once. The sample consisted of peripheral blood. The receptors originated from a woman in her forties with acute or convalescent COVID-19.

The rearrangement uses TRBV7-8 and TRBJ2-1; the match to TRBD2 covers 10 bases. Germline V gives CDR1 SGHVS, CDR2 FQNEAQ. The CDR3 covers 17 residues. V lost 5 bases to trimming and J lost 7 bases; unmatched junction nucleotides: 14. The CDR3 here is CASSRLSGGAKANEQFF. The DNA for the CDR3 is TGTGCCAGCAGCCGATTGAGCGGGGGGGCTAAGGCGAATGAGCAGTTCTTC.

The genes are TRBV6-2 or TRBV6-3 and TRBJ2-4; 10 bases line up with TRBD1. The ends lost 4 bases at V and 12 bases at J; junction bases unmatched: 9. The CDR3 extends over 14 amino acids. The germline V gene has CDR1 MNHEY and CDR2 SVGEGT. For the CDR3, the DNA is TGTGCCAGCAGTTCCCCGCGACAGGGGGCGCCTCAGTACTTC. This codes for CASSSPRQGAPQYF.

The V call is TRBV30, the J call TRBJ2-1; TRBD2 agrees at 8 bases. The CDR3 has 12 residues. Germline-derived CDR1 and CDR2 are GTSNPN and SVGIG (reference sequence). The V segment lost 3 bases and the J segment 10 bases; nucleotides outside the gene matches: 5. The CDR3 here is CAWSPVAGEQFF. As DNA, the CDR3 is TGTGCCTGGAGCCCCGTAGCGGGGGAGCAGTTCTTC.

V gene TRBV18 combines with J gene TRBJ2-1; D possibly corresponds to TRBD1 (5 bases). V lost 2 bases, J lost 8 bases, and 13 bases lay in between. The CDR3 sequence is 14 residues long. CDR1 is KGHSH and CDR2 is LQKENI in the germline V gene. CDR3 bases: TGTGCCAGCTCACCATTTCAGGGTGGGGATGAGCAGTTCTTC. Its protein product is CASSPFQGGDEQFF. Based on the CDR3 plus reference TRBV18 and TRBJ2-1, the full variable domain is NAGVMQNPRHLVRRRGQEARLRCSPMKGHSHVYWYRQLPEEGLKFMVYLQKENIIDESGMPKERFSAEFPKEGPSILRIQQVVRGDSAAYFCASSPFQGGDEQFFGPGTRLTVL.

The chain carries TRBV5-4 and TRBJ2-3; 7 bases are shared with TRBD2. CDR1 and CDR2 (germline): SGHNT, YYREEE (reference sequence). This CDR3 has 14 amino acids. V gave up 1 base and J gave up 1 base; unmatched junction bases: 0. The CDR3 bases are TGTGCCAGCAGCTTGACTAGCGGCACAGATACGCAGTATTTT. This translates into CASSLTSGTDTQYF.

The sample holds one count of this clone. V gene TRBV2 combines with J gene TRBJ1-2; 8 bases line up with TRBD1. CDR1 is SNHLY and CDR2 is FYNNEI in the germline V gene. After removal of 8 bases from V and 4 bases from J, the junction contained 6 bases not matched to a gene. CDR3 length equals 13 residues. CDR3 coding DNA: TGTGCCAGCGGTACAGGGGGACTCTATGGCTACACCTTC. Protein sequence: CASGTGGLYGYTF. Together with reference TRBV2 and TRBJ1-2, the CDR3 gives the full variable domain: EPEVTQTPSHQVTQMGQEVILRCVPISNHLYFYWYRQILGQKVEFLVSFYNNEISEKSEIFDDQFSVERPDGSNFTLKIRSTKLEDSAMYFCASGTGGLYGYTFGSGTRLTVV.

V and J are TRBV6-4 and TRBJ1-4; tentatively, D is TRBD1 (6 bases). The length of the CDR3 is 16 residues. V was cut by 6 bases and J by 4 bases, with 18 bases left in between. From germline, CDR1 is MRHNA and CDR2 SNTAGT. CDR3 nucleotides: TGTGCCAGCAGGGAAACGGCGGACAGTTTTAATGAAAAACTGTTTTTT. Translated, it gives CASRETADSFNEKLFF.

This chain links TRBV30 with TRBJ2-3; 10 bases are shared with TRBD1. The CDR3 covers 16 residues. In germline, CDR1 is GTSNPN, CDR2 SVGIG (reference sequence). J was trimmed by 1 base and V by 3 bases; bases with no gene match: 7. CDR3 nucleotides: TGTGCCTGGAGCCTCCCAGGGACAGGGGGCACAGATACGCAGTATTTT. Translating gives CAWSLPGTGGTDTQYF.

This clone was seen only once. The DNA for the CDR3 is TGTGCCAGCTCACCACAGCTCTACGAGCAGTACTTC. Translated, it gives CASSPQLYEQYF. The J gene is TRBJ2-7, the V gene TRBV18; D is uncertain. The CDR3 has 12 amino acids. Trimming stripped 1 base from V and 3 bases from J, with 4 bases between. Germline V gives CDR1 KGHSH, CDR2 LQKENI.

This CDR3 reads CASSLEGGRETQYF. In nucleotides, the CDR3 is TGTGCCAGCAGCTTAGAGGGGGGGCGGGAGACCCAGTACTTC. The chain couples TRBV7-2 to TRBJ2-5; D is possibly TRBD2 (7 bases). CDR1 and CDR2 from the germline V gene are SGHTA and FQGNSA. The CDR3 is 14 amino acids. Trimming removed 1 base from V and 5 bases from J, with 11 bases in between.

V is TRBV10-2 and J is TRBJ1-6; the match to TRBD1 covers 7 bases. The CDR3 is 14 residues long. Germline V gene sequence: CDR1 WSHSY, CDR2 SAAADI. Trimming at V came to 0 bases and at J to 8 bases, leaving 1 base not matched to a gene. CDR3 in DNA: TGCGCCAGCAGTGAGTCAGGGGGCTATTCACCCCTCCACTTT. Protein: CASSESGGYSPLHF.

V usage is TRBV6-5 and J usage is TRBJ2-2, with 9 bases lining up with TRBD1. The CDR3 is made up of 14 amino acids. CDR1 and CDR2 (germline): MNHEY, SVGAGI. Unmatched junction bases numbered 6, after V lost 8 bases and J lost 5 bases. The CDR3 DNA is TGTGCCAGCGACCGGGACAGGGTGACCGGGGAGCTGTTTTTT. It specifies CASDRDRVTGELFF.

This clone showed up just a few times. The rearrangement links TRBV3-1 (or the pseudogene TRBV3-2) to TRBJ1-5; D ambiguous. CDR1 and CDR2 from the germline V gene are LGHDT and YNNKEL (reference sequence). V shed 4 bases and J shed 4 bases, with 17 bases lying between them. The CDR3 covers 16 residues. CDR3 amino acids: CASSPREKMGNQPQHF. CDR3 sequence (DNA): TGTGCCAGCAGCCCTCGGGAGAAGATGGGGAATCAGCCCCAGCATTTT.

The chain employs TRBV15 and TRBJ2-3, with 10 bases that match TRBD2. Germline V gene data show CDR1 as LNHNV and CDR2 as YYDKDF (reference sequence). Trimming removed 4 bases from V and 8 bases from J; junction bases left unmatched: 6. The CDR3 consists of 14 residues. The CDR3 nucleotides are TGTGCCACCAGCACTAGCGGGGGATTCGCTACGCAGTATTTT. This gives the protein CATSTSGGFATQYF. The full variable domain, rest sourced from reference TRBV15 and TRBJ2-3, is DAMVIQNPRYQVTQFGKPVTLSCSQTLNHNVMYWYQQKSSQAPKLLFHYYDKDFNNEADTPDNFQSRRPNTSFCFLDIRSPGLGDTAMYLCATSTSGGFATQYFGPGTRLTVL.

The CDR3 bases are TGTGCCAGCAGCTTGGTGGGGGGTTCACCCCTCCACTTT. It codes for CASSLVGGSPLHF. The gene calls are TRBV5-4 and TRBJ1-6, with D possibly TRBD1 on 5 matching bases. The CDR3 sequence is 13 residues long. Trimming removed 0 bases at V and 9 bases at J, with 7 bases between. Germline loops: CDR1 SGHNT, CDR2 YYREEE (reference sequence).

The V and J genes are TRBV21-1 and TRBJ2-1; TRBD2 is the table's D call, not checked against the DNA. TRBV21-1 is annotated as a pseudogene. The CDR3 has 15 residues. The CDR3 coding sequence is TGTGCCAGCCTCTTGCAGCGGGGGGGCCCCCATGAGCAGTTCTTC. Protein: CASLLQRGGPHEQFF.

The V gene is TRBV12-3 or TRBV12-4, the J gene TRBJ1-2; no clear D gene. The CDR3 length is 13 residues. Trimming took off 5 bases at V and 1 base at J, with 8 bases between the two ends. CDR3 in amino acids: CASSHRSNYGYTF. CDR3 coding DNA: TGTGCCAGCAGTCACCGGAGTAACTATGGCTACACCTTC.

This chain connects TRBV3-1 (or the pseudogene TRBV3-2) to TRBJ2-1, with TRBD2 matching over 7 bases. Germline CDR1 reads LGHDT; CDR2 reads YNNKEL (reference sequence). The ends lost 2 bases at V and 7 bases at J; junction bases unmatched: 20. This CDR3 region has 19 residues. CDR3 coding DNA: TGTGCCAGCAGCCAAAAGGGAGCGTGGGGGGGGATCCGCGGGAATGAGCAGTTCTTC. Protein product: CASSQKGAWGGIRGNEQFF.

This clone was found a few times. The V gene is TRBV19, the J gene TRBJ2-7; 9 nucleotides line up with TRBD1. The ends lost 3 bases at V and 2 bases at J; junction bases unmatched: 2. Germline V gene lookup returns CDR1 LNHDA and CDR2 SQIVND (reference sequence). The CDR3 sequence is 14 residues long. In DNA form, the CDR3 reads TGTGCCAGTAGTATTGGGACAGGGCCCTACGAGCAGTACTTC. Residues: CASSIGTGPYEQYF.

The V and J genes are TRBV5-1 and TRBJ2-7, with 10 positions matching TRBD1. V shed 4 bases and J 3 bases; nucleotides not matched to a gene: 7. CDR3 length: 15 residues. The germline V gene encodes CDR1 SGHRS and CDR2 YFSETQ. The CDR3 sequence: CASSKGQGEIYEQYF. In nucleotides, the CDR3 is TGCGCCAGCAGCAAAGGACAGGGGGAGATCTACGAGCAGTACTTC.

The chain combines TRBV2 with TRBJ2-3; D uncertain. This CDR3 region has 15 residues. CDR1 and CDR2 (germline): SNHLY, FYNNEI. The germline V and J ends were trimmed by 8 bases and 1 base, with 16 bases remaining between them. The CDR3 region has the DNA TGTGCCAGCCTCCGGAAACTAACTGGCACAGATACGCAGTATTTT. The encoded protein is CASLRKLTGTDTQYF.

The CDR3 DNA reads as TGTGCCAGCAGCCCACGGACACCCGAGCACACCTTC. It yields the protein CASSPRTPEHTF. The rearrangement joins TRBV7-8 to TRBJ1-2; the D gene is possibly TRBD1 (5 bases). The germline CDR1 and CDR2 sequences are SGHVS and FQNEAQ. This CDR3 is built from 12 residues. V was pared by 5 bases and J by 12 bases, with 16 bases between.

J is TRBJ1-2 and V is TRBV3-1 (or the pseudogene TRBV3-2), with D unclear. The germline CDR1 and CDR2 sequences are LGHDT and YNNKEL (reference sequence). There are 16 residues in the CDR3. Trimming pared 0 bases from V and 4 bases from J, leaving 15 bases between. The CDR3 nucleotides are TGTGCCAGCAGCCAAGAGAGCCTTAAGACAAGCTATGGCTACACCTTC. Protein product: CASSQESLKTSYGYTF.

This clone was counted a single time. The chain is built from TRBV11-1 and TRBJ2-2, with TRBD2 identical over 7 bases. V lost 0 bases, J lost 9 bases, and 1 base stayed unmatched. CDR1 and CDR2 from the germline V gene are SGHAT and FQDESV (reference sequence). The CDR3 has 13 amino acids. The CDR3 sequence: CASSLAGGRELFF. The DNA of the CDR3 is TGTGCCAGCAGCTTAGCGGGAGGGAGGGAGCTGTTTTTT. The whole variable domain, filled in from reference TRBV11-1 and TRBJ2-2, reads EAEVAQSPRYKITEKSQAVAFWCDPISGHATLYWYRQILGQGPELLVQFQDESVVDDSQLPKDRFSAERLKGVDSTLKIQPAELGDSAMYLCASSLAGGRELFFGEGSRLTVL.

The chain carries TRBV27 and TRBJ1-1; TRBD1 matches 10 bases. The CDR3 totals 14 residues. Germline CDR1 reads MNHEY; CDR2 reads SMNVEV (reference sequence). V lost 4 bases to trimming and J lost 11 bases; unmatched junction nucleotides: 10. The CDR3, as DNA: TGTGCCAGCAGTTCTCCCCGGGACAGGGGTAATGCTTTCTTT. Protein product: CASSSPRDRGNAFF.

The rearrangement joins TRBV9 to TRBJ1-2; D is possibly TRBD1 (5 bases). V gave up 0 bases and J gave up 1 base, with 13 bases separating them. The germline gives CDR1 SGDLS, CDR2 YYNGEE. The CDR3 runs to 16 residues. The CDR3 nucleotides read TGTGCCAGCAGCGTAGCTCCAGGGAGGGGTAACTATGGCTACACCTTC. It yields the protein CASSVAPGRGNYGYTF. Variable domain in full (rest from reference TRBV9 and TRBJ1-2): DSGVTQTPKHLITATGQRVTLRCSPRSGDLSVYWYQQSLDQGLQFLIQYYNGEERAKGNILERFSAQQFPDLHSELNLSSLELGDSALYFCASSVAPGRGNYGYTFGSGTRLTVV.

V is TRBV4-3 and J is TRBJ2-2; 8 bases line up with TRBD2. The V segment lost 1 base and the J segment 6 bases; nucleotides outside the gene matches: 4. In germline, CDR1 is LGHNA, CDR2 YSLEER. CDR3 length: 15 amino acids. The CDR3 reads CASSQVHGRAGELFF. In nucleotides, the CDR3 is TGCGCCAGCAGCCAAGTGCACGGGAGGGCCGGGGAGCTGTTTTTT.